Given below is one T cell receptor (beta chain) in context. This sample is part of a study of blood T cell repertoires in COVID-19. Study context: Material from acute and convalescent COVID-19 was sourced from the United States, Italy and Spain. Sample material is recorded as cDNA or gDNA derived from T cells, B-cell-depleted T cells, or PBMCs.

Per the authors' pipeline: Reference gene primer amplification gave nucleated cell count estimates. Generated by immunoSEQ multiplex PCR, the TCRdb table keeps only in-frame clones and is missing some. From that table come the V and J calls and clone size; the DNA was used to work out D and trimming. The sample has a few hundred thousand clones, just over 85% seen once; the top ten hold around 15%. Trimming pared 1 base from V and 10 bases from J, leaving 14 bases between. Germline CDR1 is LGHDT and CDR2 is YNNKEL (reference sequence). There are 15 residues in the CDR3. This receptor was taken from a woman aged 50 to 60 with acute COVID-19. The gene calls are TRBV3-1 (or the pseudogene TRBV3-2) and TRBJ1-6; D may be TRBD1 (5 bases). Sequenced material: PBMCs or T cells enriched from blood (not recorded which). The CDR3 DNA reads as TGTGCCAGCAGCCAAGGAGGCCAGGGCCGATCACCCCTCCACTTT. Amino acids: CASSQGGQGRSPLHF.